This entry concerns a single T cell receptor (beta chain). This entry is derived from a study of blood T cell repertoires in COVID-19. Germline-derived CDR1 and CDR2 are SNHLY and FYNNEI. The CDR3 runs to 14 residues. With V trimmed by 2 bases and J by 5 bases, 3 bases remained unmatched. Using immunoSEQ multiplex PCR, the repertoire was profiled, and TCRdb retains in-frame clones only, with some absent. Of 470,000 or so clones detected, 87% appear once; the ten largest clones hold roughly 2%. The chain links TRBV2 to TRBJ1-5; 7 bases agree with TRBD1. The receptor's source is a young woman with acute COVID-19. Sequencing input: PBMCs or T cells enriched from blood (not recorded which). CDR3 sequence reads: CASSETRGDQPQHF. For the CDR3, the DNA is TGTGCCAGCAGTGAAACCAGGGGGGATCAGCCCCAGCATTTT.